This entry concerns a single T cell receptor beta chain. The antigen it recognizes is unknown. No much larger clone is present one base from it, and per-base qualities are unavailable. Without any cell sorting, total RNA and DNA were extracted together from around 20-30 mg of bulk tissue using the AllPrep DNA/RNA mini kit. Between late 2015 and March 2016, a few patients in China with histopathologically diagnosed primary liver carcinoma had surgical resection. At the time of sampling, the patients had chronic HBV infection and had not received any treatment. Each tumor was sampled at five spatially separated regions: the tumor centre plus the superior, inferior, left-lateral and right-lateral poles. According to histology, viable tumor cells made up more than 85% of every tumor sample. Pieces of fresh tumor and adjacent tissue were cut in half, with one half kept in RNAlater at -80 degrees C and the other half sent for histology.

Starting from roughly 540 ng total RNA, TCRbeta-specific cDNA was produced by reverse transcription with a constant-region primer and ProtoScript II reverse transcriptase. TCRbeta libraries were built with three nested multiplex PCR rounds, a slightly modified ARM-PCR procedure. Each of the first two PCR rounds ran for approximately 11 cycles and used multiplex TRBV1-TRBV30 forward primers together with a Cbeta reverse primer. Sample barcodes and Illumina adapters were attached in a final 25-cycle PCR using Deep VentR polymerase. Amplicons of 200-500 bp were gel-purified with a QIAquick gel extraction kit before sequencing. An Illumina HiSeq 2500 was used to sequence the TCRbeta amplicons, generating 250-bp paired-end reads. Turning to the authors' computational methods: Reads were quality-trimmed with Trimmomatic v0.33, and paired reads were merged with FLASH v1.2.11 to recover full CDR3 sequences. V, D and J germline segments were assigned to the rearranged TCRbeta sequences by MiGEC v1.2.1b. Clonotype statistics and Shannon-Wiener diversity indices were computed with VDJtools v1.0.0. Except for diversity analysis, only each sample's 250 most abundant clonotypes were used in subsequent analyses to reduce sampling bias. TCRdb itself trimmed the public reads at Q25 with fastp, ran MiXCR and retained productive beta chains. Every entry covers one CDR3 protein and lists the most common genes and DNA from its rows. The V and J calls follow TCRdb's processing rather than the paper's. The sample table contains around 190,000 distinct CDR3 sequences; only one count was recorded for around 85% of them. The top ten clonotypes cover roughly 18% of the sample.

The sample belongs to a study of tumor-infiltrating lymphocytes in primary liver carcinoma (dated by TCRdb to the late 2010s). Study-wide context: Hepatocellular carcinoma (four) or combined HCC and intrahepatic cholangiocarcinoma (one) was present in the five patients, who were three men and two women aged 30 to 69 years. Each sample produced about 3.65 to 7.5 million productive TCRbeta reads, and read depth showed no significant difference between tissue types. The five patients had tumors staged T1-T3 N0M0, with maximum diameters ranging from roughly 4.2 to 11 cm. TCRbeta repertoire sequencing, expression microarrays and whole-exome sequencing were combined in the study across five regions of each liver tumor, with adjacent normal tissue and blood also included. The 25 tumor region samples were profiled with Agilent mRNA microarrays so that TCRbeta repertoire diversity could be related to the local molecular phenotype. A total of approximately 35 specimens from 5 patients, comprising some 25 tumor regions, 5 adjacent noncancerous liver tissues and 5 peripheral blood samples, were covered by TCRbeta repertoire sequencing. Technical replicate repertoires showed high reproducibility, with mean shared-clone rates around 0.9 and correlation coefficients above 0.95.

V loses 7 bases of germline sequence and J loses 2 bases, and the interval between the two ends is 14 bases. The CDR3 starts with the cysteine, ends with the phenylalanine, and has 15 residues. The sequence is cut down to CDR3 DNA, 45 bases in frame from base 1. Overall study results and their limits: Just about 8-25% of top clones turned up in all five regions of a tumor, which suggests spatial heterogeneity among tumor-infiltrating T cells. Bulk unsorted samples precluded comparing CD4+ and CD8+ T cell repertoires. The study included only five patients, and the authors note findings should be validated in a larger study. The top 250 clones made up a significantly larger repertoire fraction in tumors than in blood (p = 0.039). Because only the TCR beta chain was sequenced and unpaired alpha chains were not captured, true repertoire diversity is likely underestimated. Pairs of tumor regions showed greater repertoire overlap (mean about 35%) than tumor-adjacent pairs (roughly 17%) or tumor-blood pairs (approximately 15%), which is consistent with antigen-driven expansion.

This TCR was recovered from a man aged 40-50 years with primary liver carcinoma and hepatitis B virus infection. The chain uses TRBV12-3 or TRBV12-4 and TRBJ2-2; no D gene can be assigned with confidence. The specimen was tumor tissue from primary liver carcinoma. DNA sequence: TGTGCCAGCAAGACGGATAGCCCTAACACCGGGGAGCTGTTTTTT. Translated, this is CASKTDSPNTGELFF.